Listed below are T cell receptor beta chains from one sample, sequenced in a study of blood T cells in healthy people across ages. Each CDR3 protein gets one entry after TCRdb re-called the 5' RACE reads with MiXCR. The data show around 790,000 distinct CDR3 sequences, more than 40% seen once. Sample: blood. The source of these receptors is a man in his 60s in good health. The CDR3 runs from the conserved cysteine through the conserved F or W. A D gene is named only where the DNA matches it firmly. Not every row has a clone size; where given, it reads once, few, many or a size class.

V	D	J	size	length	DNA	CDR3
TRBV5-1	-	TRBJ1-2	few	14	TGCGCCAGCAGCAGCGCAGGAGGGGTATATAGCTACACCTTC	CASSSAGGVYSYTF
TRBV6-4	-	TRBJ2-7	-	11	TGTGCCAGCCAGACTAGCTACGAGCAGTACTTC	CASQTSYEQYF
TRBV11-2	TRBD1	TRBJ2-5	few	15	TGTGCCAGCAGTCAACAGGGGGCGTCCTGGGAGACCCAGTACTTC	CASSQQGASWETQYF
TRBV4-3	-	TRBJ2-1	many	20	TGCGCCAGCAGCCCCCATCACGGGGCGGGGTGGACCAGGTTCTACAATGAGCAGTTCTTC	CASSPHHGAGWTRFYNEQFF
TRBV20-1	TRBD1	TRBJ1-2	-	17	TGCAGTGCTAGATTGAGGGAGCCGGGACAGGGGGTCCTTGGCTACACCTTC	CSARLREPGQGVLGYTF
TRBV6-2/TRBV6-3	-	TRBJ2-7	-	13	TGTGCCAGCAAAGGGGCCTCCTTCTACGAGCAGTACTTC	CASKGASFYEQYF
TRBV7-8	TRBD1	TRBJ2-7	few	12	TGTGCCAGCAGCTCAGGGGGACGGGAGCAGTACTTC	CASSSGGREQYF
TRBV5-1	TRBD1	TRBJ1-2	-	15	TGCGCCAGCAGCCCAGAGGGACAGGGGGCAGGTGGCTACACCTTC	CASSPEGQGAGGYTF
TRBV4-1	TRBD1	TRBJ2-1	-	15	TGCGCCAGCAGCCAACCGGGACAGGGACACAATGAGCAGTTCTTC	CASSQPGQGHNEQFF
TRBV20-1	-	TRBJ2-7	-	12	TGCAGTGCTAGGTCTCGACCCTACGAGCAGTACTTC	CSARSRPYEQYF
TRBV4-3	-	TRBJ2-7	-	15	TGCGCCAGCAGCCAAGAAGATTCAGGAGGTTACGAGCAGTACTTC	CASSQEDSGGYEQYF
TRBV7-9	-	TRBJ2-5	-	14	TGTGCCAGCAGCTTAAAGGCCAGGGCTGAGACCCAGTACTTC	CASSLKARAETQYF
TRBV7-8	TRBD2	TRBJ2-3	-	17	TGTGCCAGCAGCGCGCGGGGGGGCGGGGGCCCCACAGATACGCAGTATTTT	CASSARGGGGPTDTQYF
TRBV5-1	-	TRBJ1-1	-	13	TGCGCCAGCAGCAAAGGCGTAAGGACTGAAGCTTTCTTT	CASSKGVRTEAFF
TRBV5-4	TRBD1	TRBJ2-3	-	13	TGTGCCAGCAGCTTACAGGGGGAGGATACGCAGTATTTT	CASSLQGEDTQYF
TRBV2	TRBD2	TRBJ2-3	-	15	TGTGCCAGCCTGAGACTAGCGGGGGGGGAAGATACGCAGTATTTT	CASLRLAGGEDTQYF
TRBV7-2	-	TRBJ1-6	few	15	TGTGCCAGCAGCTTACAAGGACATTCGAATTCACCCCTCCACTTT	CASSLQGHSNSPLHF
TRBV5-6	-	TRBJ1-2	-	13	TGTGCCAGCACCAGAGACTTGGGCTATGGCTACACCTTC	CASTRDLGYGYTF
TRBV14	-	TRBJ2-3	-	13	TGTGCCAGCAGCCAAGGGGGAAGTCTAGGGCAGTATTTT	CASSQGGSLGQYF
TRBV29-1	TRBD1	TRBJ2-2	few	12	TGCAGCGTCGGACAGGGGACCGGGGAGCTGTTTTTT	CSVGQGTGELFF
TRBV12-3/TRBV12-4	-	TRBJ2-3	-	14	TGTGCCAGCAGGTTCGGAAAGTCCACAGATACGCAGTATTTT	CASRFGKSTDTQYF
TRBV3-1	-	TRBJ2-4	-	15	TGTGCCAGCGAAGGTGGGGGAGTAGCCAAAAACATTCAGTACTTC	CASEGGGVAKNIQYF
TRBV20-1	-	TRBJ2-5	-	13	TGCAGTGCCCCCCGGGGGGCGTCAGAGACCCAGTACTTC	CSAPRGASETQYF
TRBV18	-	TRBJ2-1	-	15	TGTGCCAGCTCACCGGGACGAGCGGAGTACAATGAGCAGTTCTTC	CASSPGRAEYNEQFF
TRBV7-9	-	TRBJ2-7	few	13	TGTGCCAGCAGCTCGAAGACCTCCTACGAGCAGTACTTC	CASSSKTSYEQYF
TRBV5-8	-	TRBJ2-7	few	16	TGTGCCAGCAGCACTCTTGGGTTAGTGGGGACCTACGAGCAGTACTTC	CASSTLGLVGTYEQYF
TRBV7-2	-	TRBJ1-1	-	15	TGTGCCAGCACCCTTTGGGCAGGGGCGGGCACTGAAGCTTTCTTT	CASTLWAGAGTEAFF
TRBV3-1	-	TRBJ2-2	-	15	TGTGCCAGCAGCCAAAAGGGCGGTAACACCGGGGAGCTGTTTTTT	CASSQKGGNTGELFF
TRBV15	-	TRBJ2-3	-	15	TGTACCACCAGCAGAGATGTGCGGAGCACAGATACGCAGTATTTT	CTTSRDVRSTDTQYF
TRBV12-3/TRBV12-4	-	TRBJ2-7	-	17	TGTGCCAGCAGTTTAAGGTTTTCAGGGAGAGGTTCGGGTGAGCAGTACTTC	CASSLRFSGRGSGEQYF
TRBV3-1	TRBD1	TRBJ2-5	-	15	TGTGCCAGCAGCCAGGCCCCGGACAGGGGAGAGACCCAGTACTTC	CASSQAPDRGETQYF
TRBV3-1	-	TRBJ2-7	-	16	TGTGCCAGCAGCCAGGGGCTAGCGCTCGGTTACTACGAGCAGTACTTC	CASSQGLALGYYEQYF
TRBV20-1	-	TRBJ2-7	-	13	TGCAGTGCTCCCCTGGCAGGTTCCTACGAGCAGTACTTC	CSAPLAGSYEQYF
TRBV7-9	-	TRBJ1-1	few	14	TGTGCCAGCAGCTTAGCGGGCTACGGCACTGAAGCTTTCTTT	CASSLAGYGTEAFF
TRBV4-3	-	TRBJ2-7	-	16	TGCGCCAGCAGCCAAGATCGGGTCCCTCCCCACCCCGAGCAGTACTTC	CASSQDRVPPHPEQYF
TRBV6-1	-	TRBJ2-1	-	14	TGTGCCAGCAGTGAAGGTCAGAACTACAATGAGCAGTTCTTC	CASSEGQNYNEQFF
TRBV11-2	-	TRBJ2-3	few	15	TGTGCCAGCAGCTTACTAGTCAGGGGCACAGATACGCAGTATTTT	CASSLLVRGTDTQYF
TRBV5-1	-	TRBJ2-7	-	13	TGCGCCAGCAGCTTGGCGGGACAAGACGAGCAGTACTTC	CASSLAGQDEQYF
TRBV4-3	TRBD1	TRBJ1-3	-	17	TGCGCCAGCAGCCAGGACAGGGCCAGGGGCTCTGGAAACACCATATATTTT	CASSQDRARGSGNTIYF
TRBV20-1	TRBD1	TRBJ1-6	-	14	TGCAGTGCTGTTCCCGGGACAGATAATTCACCCCTCCACTTT	CSAVPGTDNSPLHF
TRBV12-3/TRBV12-4	-	TRBJ1-1	-	14	TGTGCCAGCAGCACACAGGGACGGGCCACTGAAGCTTTCTTT	CASSTQGRATEAFF
TRBV20-1	-	TRBJ2-5	-	14	TGCAGTGCAAAGGACAGCGGGTGGTCAGAGACCCAGTACTTC	CSAKDSGWSETQYF
TRBV5-1	-	TRBJ2-5	many	11	TGCGCCAGCAGCTTGGAGAAGACCCAGTACTTC	CASSLEKTQYF
TRBV28	-	TRBJ1-4	few	13	TGTGCCAGCAGTAGCGGGAGTAATGAAAAACTGTTTTTT	CASSSGSNEKLFF
TRBV20-1	TRBD2	TRBJ2-7	few	16	TGCAGTGCTCAGACTAGCGGGGGGCCGACAACCTACGAGCAGTACTTC	CSAQTSGGPTTYEQYF
TRBV12-3/TRBV12-4	-	TRBJ2-5	few	15	TGTGCCAGCAGTTCAGAACAGGGTCGCCAAGAGACCCAGTACTTC	CASSSEQGRQETQYF
TRBV9	TRBD1	TRBJ2-7	many	12	TGTGCCAGCAGCGTAGACAGGGGCGAGCAGTACTTC	CASSVDRGEQYF
TRBV5-5	TRBD1	TRBJ2-1	few	15	TGTGCCAGCAGCTCGGGACAGCCCCCTGGGAATGAGCAGTTCTTC	CASSSGQPPGNEQFF
TRBV6-4	-	TRBJ1-6	-	13	TGTGCCAGCAGAAGGGATTTTAATTCACCCCTCCACTTT	CASRRDFNSPLHF
TRBV12-3/TRBV12-4	-	TRBJ2-1	-	13	TGTGCCAGCACCCCCGTTCGGAGGAATGAGCAGTTCTTC	CASTPVRRNEQFF
TRBV12-3/TRBV12-4	TRBD2	TRBJ2-7	-	16	TGTGCCAGCAGGGTACTCTTAGCGGGGCGTACCTACGAGCAGTACTTC	CASRVLLAGRTYEQYF
TRBV20-1	-	TRBJ1-2	-	17	TGCAGTGCTAGAGGTACCTACGGGACACAGTCTAACTATGGCTACACCTTC	CSARGTYGTQSNYGYTF
TRBV5-6	-	TRBJ1-4	-	19	TGTGCCAGCAGCCTGTCGAGCAGGGGCCAGCTTCGGCTCGGTGAAAAACTGTTTTTT	CASSLSSRGQLRLGEKLFF
TRBV29-1	-	TRBJ2-1	-	13	TGCAGCGTAGGAAGGGGGAACTACAATGAGCAGTTCTTC	CSVGRGNYNEQFF
TRBV7-2	-	TRBJ2-5	many	14	TGTGCCAGCAGCAGACCCGGGGCCCAAGAGACCCAGTACTTC	CASSRPGAQETQYF
TRBV12-3/TRBV12-4	-	TRBJ2-7	many	13	TGTGCCAGCAGCTCCGACCCGGACTACGAGCAGTACTTC	CASSSDPDYEQYF